Following are 13 T cell receptor beta chains from one sample sequenced in a study of blood T cell repertoires in COVID-19. The method was immunoSEQ multiplex PCR; TCRdb's version includes in-frame clones alone and lacks a portion of them. The table shows some 120,000 clones, with less than 90% occurring only once. Sequencing was performed on PBMCs or T cells enriched from blood (not recorded which). The receptors originated from a man aged 25 to 40 who had recovered from COVID-19.

The chain is built from TRBV2 and TRBJ2-3; 11 bases fit TRBD1. CDR3 size: 18 residues. The J segment lost 1 base and the V segment lost 6 bases, leaving 12 bases of the junction unmatched. Germline V gene sequence: CDR1 SNHLY, CDR2 FYNNEI. The CDR3 protein is CASSRTGGQSGGTDTQYF. The CDR3 DNA follows: TGTGCCAGCAGCCGGACAGGGGGCCAGTCTGGGGGCACAGATACGCAGTATTTT. Full variable domain (rest looked up from reference TRBV2 and TRBJ2-3): EPEVTQTPSHQVTQMGQEVILRCVPISNHLYFYWYRQILGQKVEFLVSFYNNEISEKSEIFDDQFSVERPDGSNFTLKIRSTKLEDSAMYFCASSRTGGQSGGTDTQYFGPGTRLTVL.

The chain recombines TRBV7-9 with TRBJ2-2; 7 nucleotides line up with TRBD1. Trimming at V came to 8 bases and at J to 1 base, leaving 4 bases not matched to a gene. Looked up from germline, CDR1 is SEHNR and CDR2 is FQNEAQ (reference sequence). This CDR3 contains 14 residues. In DNA form, the CDR3 reads TGTGCCAGCGAGACAGGGAAGAACACCGGGGAGCTGTTTTTT. This translates into CASETGKNTGELFF.

The CDR3 loop is CASSESASGWNEQFF. The CDR3 DNA is TGCGCCAGCAGTGAATCGGCTAGCGGATGGAATGAGCAGTTCTTC. The rearrangement links TRBV10-2 to TRBJ2-1; 7 bases map to TRBD2. V shed 3 bases, J shed 7 bases, and the junction held 9 bases outside the gene matches. The CDR3 consists of 15 residues. The V gene's germline CDR1 is WSHSY and CDR2 SAAADI.

The CDR3 loop reads CASHREAQGNTQYF. As DNA, the CDR3 is TGTGCCAGCCATCGAGAGGCCCAGGGAAATACGCAGTATTTT. This chain uses TRBV2 with TRBJ2-3; perhaps TRBD1 as D (5 bases). Germline CDR1 reads SNHLY; CDR2 reads FYNNEI. The CDR3 loop spans 14 amino acids. Trimming stripped 8 bases from V and 7 bases from J, with 19 bases between. The variable domain in full, completed from reference TRBV2 and TRBJ2-3, reads EPEVTQTPSHQVTQMGQEVILRCVPISNHLYFYWYRQILGQKVEFLVSFYNNEISEKSEIFDDQFSVERPDGSNFTLKIRSTKLEDSAMYFCASHREAQGNTQYFGPGTRLTVL.

The table lists this clone with a count of one. CDR3 sequence: CASSFISGVTDTQYF. The CDR3 coding sequence is TGTGCCAGCAGCTTTATTAGCGGGGTCACAGATACGCAGTATTTT. J is TRBJ2-3 and V is TRBV11-2; 8 nucleotides align to TRBD2. From germline, CDR1 is SGHAT and CDR2 FQNNGV. V shed 3 bases and J 2 bases; nucleotides not matched to a gene: 4. The CDR3 runs 15 residues. Using reference TRBV11-2 and TRBJ2-3 for the parts outside the CDR3, the full variable domain is EAGVAQSPRYKIIEKRQSVAFWCNPISGHATLYWYQQILGQGPKLLIQFQNNGVVDDSQLPKDRFSAERLKGVDSTLKIQPAKLEDSAVYLCASSFISGVTDTQYFGPGTRLTVL.

The chain recombines TRBV4-1 with TRBJ1-6; D is perhaps TRBD1 (5 bases). The length of the CDR3 is 16 residues. V was trimmed by 4 bases and J by 5 bases, leaving 15 bases between them. From germline, CDR1 is MGHRA and CDR2 YSYEKL. CDR3 in amino acids: CASSPTRTPNNSPLHF. The CDR3 DNA reads TGCGCCAGCAGCCCAACCCGGACACCCAATAATTCACCCCTCCACTTT.

The V call is TRBV15, the J call TRBJ2-7, with D uncertain. V lost 1 base and J 0 bases, leaving 7 bases between the germline ends. Per the germline V gene, CDR1 is LNHNV and CDR2 is YYDKDF (reference sequence). The CDR3 consists of 14 residues. DNA for the CDR3: TGTGCCACCAGCAGAGCGGTCAACTCCTACGAGCAGTACGTC. This sequence encodes CATSRAVNSYEQYV.

This chain joins TRBV10-3 and TRBJ1-2; the match to TRBD1 covers 12 bases. The CDR3 extends over 17 amino acids. The germline CDR1 and CDR2 sequences are ENHRY and SYGVKD. Trimming cost V 3 bases and J 4 bases; bases outside gene matches: 9. CDR3 coding DNA: TGTGCCATCAGTGACCCGGGACAGGGGGCGATTGCCTATGGCTACACCTTC. This codes for CAISDPGQGAIAYGYTF.

This rearrangement joins TRBV7-9 to TRBJ1-1, with 8 bases that match TRBD1. Germline V gives CDR1 SEHNR, CDR2 FQNEAQ (reference sequence). V was clipped by 5 bases and J by 5 bases; unmatched bases: 7. The CDR3 has 14 residues. The CDR3 is CASSGIRGRTEAFF. In DNA form, the CDR3 reads TGTGCCAGCAGCGGAATCAGGGGGCGGACTGAAGCTTTCTTT.

V usage is TRBV5-4 and J usage is TRBJ2-7; TRBD1 matches 8 bases. Germline V gene sequence: CDR1 SGHNT, CDR2 YYREEE (reference sequence). The CDR3 is made up of 14 amino acids. The V segment lost 2 bases and the J segment 2 bases; nucleotides outside the gene matches: 3. The CDR3 sequence: CASSFGTGAYEQYF. The CDR3 coding sequence is TGTGCCAGCAGCTTCGGGACAGGAGCCTACGAGCAGTACTTC.

The chain recombines TRBV11-2 with TRBJ2-3; D is unresolved. The germline V and J ends were trimmed by 5 bases and 0 bases, with 3 bases remaining between them. The CDR3 is 12 residues long. The germline V gene has CDR1 SGHAT and CDR2 FQNNGV. CDR3 protein: CASSPSTDTQYF. Written as DNA, the CDR3 is TGTGCCAGCAGCCCTAGCACAGATACGCAGTATTTT.

The chain is built from TRBV2 and TRBJ1-2, with D tentatively TRBD1 (5 bases). Germline CDR1 SNHLY, CDR2 FYNNEI. V was trimmed by 2 bases and J by 4 bases, leaving 8 bases between them. This CDR3 region has 13 residues. The CDR3 sequence is CASSERQTYGYTF. CDR3 nucleotide sequence: TGTGCCAGCAGTGAAAGACAGACCTATGGCTACACCTTC.

The rearrangement links TRBV5-1 to TRBJ2-7; D perhaps matches TRBD1 (6 bases). Trimming took 0 bases from V and 2 from J, leaving 12 bases between them. The CDR3 covers 15 residues. In germline, CDR1 is SGHRS, CDR2 YFSETQ. CDR3 in DNA: TGCGCCAGCAGCTTGGCCACAGGGAAGGCCTACGAGCAGTACTTC. Residues: CASSLATGKAYEQYF.